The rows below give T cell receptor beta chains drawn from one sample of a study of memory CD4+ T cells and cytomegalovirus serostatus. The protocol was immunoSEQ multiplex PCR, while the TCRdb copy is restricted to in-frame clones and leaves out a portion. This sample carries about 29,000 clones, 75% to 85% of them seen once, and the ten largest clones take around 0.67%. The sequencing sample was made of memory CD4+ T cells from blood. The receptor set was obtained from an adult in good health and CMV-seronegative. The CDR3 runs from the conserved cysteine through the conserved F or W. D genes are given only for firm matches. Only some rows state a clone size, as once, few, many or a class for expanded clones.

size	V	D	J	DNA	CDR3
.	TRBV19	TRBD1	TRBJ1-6	TGTGCCAGTAGTATCGGACAGGGGGCAACCTATAATTCACCCCTCCACTTT	CASSIGQGATYNSPLHF
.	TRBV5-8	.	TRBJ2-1	TGTGCCAGCAGCCAGGAACAGGGAAGTTACAATGAGCAGTTCTTC	CASSQEQGSYNEQFF
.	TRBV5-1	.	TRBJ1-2	TGCGCCAGCAGCTTGGACATCCGATATGGCTACACCTTC	CASSLDIRYGYTF
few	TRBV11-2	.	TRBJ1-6	TGTGCCAGCAGCTCTCACCCGATCGCATCCGATAATTCACCCCTCCACTTT	CASSSHPIASDNSPLHF
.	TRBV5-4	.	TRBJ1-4	TGTGCCAGCAGCCCGGGACAAGCTACCTCAACTAATGAAAAACTGTTTTTT	CASSPGQATSTNEKLFF
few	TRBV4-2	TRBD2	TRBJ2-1	TGTGCCAGCAGCCAAGAGGGGGGTAGCGGGGGCTCCGGGCAGTTCTTC	CASSQEGGSGGSGQFF
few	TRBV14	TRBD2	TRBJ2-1	TGTGCCAGCAGCAATAAGTTGACTAGCGGAAACAATGAGCAGTTCTTC	CASSNKLTSGNNEQFF
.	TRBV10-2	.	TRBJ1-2	TGCGCCAGCAGTGACACCGTTCTTCACTATGGCTACACCTTC	CASSDTVLHYGYTF
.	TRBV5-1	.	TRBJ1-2	TGCGCCAGCAGAGAGGCCTATGGCTACACCTTC	CASREAYGYTF
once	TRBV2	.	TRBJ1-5	TGTGCCAGCCGGAAAGGGGGAAGCAATCAGCCCCAGCATTTT	CASRKGGSNQPQHF
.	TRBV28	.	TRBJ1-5	TGTGCCAGCAGTTCTGTGAGACCCACCAAGATTCATCAGCCCCAGCATTTT	CASSSVRPTKIHQPQHF
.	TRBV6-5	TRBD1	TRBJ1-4	TGTGCCAGCAGACCGGGGACAGTTGTGGGTGAAAAACTGTTTTTT	CASRPGTVVGEKLFF